This T cell receptor beta chain was found in a study of CD8 T cells in ankylosing spondylitis. TCRdb independently ran MiXCR on the 5' RACE reads; one entry per CDR3 protein. This sample has fewer than 650,000 distinct CDR3 sequences, with about 13% found just once. This clonotype has a count of ten or more. As yet, its antigen is unknown. Findings and limits, study-wide: Seven or eight highly homologous variants made up a TCR beta motif, and this motif appeared characteristic of ankylosing spondylitis blood.

CDR1 is ENHRY, CDR2 SYGVKD, per germline. V was pared by 11 bases and J by 4 bases, with 6 bases of the junction left unmatched. The CDR3 runs 13 residues. The chain joins TRBV10-3 to TRBJ2-1; 9 bases match TRBD1. This TCR was recovered from a male donor with ankylosing spondylitis. Sequences were obtained from blood, either unsorted or a sorted T cell fraction (not recorded which). DNA for the CDR3: TGTGCCTCGGGACAGGGAACTTACAATGAGCAGTTCTTC. This translates into CASGQGTYNEQFF.